Each of the 5 T cell receptor beta chains below was sequenced from the same sample in a study of blood T cell repertoires in COVID-19. Sequencing was performed with immunoSEQ multiplex PCR; in TCRdb, only in-frame clones are kept and a portion is missing. The repertoire holds 15,000 to 20,000 clones, with around 92% as singletons. Material for sequencing was peripheral blood. The receptors shown here come from a human donor in a cohort sampled during active COVID-19.

The genes are TRBV28 and TRBJ2-7, with 7 bases identical to TRBD2. This CDR3 spans 15 amino acids. Germline CDR1 is MDHEN and CDR2 is SYDVKM. V lost 7 bases, J lost 1 base, and 10 bases stayed unmatched. For the CDR3, the DNA is TGTGCCAGCACCCGAACGGGGGGAAATTCCTACGAGCAGTACTTC. It codes for CASTRTGGNSYEQYF.

Only one count was recorded for this clone. The chain carries TRBV6-5 and TRBJ2-2; 7 bases agree with TRBD1. V shed 6 bases and J 4 bases; nucleotides not matched to a gene: 8. This CDR3 has 15 residues. The V gene's germline CDR1 is MNHEY and CDR2 SVGAGI. CDR3 nucleotide sequence: TGTGCCAGCAGGTACGGGACAGAGACCACCGGGGAGCTGTTTTTT. Protein sequence: CASRYGTETTGELFF.

V is TRBV2 and J is TRBJ2-7; 10 bases fit TRBD2. This CDR3 comprises 14 residues. Germline loops: CDR1 SNHLY, CDR2 FYNNEI. CDR3 nucleotide sequence: TGTGCAGATAAGTCGGGACTAGCGTCCTACGAGCAGTACTTC. Amino acids: CADKSGLASYEQYF.

The chain combines TRBV5-4 with TRBJ1-1, with D possibly TRBD1 on 6 matching bases. V was trimmed by 0 bases and J by 0 bases, leaving 6 bases between them. The CDR3 is 14 amino acids. Per germline, CDR1 SGHNT and CDR2 YYREEE (reference sequence). The chain's CDR3 is CASSLGQVNTEAFF. In nucleotides, the CDR3 is TGTGCCAGCAGCTTGGGACAGGTGAACACTGAAGCTTTCTTT.

The genes are TRBV3-1 (or the pseudogene TRBV3-2) and TRBJ1-6; D might be TRBD1 (6 bases). Trimming stripped 2 bases from V and 7 bases from J, with 9 bases between. The CDR3 totals 14 residues. Germline values: CDR1 LGHDT, CDR2 YNNKEL (reference sequence). CDR3 nucleotides: TGTGCCAGCAGCCAAATCACAGGGAATTCACCCCTCCACTTT. As protein: CASSQITGNSPLHF.